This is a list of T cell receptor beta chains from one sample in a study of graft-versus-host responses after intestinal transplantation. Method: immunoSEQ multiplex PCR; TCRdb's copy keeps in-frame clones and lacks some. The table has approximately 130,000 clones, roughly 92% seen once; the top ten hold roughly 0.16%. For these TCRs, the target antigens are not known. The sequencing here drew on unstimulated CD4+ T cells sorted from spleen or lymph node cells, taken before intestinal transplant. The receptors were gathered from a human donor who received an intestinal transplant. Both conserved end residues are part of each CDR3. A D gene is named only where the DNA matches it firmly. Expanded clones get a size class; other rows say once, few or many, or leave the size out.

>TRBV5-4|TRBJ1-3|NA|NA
CASSAGAFPSGNTIYF
TGTGCCAGCAGCGCCGGGGCCTTTCCCTCTGGAAACACCATATATTTT
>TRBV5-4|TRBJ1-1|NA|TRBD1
CASSWGQGGDTEAFF
TGTGCCAGCAGCTGGGGGCAGGGGGGGGACACTGAAGCTTTCTTT
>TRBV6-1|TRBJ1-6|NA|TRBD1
CASSHRDSNSPLHF
TGTGCCAGCAGCCACCGGGACAGCAATTCACCCCTCCACTTT
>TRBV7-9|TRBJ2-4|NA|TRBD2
CASSLGVGGTAKNIQYF
TGTGCCAGCAGCTTGGGGGTCGGGGGGACAGCCAAAAACATTCAGTACTTC
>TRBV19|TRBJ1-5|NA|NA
CASSIAVRVNQPQHF
TGTGCCAGTAGTATTGCGGTCAGGGTAAACCAGCCCCAGCATTTT
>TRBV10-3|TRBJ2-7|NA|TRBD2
CATATSGPYEQYF
TGTGCCACCGCGACTAGCGGACCCTACGAGCAGTACTTC
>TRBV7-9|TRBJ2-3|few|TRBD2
CASSQSGGLNTDTQYF
TGTGCCAGCAGCCAGAGCGGGGGGCTCAACACAGATACGCAGTATTTT
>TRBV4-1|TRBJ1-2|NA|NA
CASSQDLGTPNYGYTF
TGCGCCAGCAGCCAAGATTTGGGGACACCCAACTATGGCTACACCTTC
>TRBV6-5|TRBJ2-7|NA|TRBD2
CASSYSSGGDSYEQYF
TGTGCCAGCAGTTACTCGTCCGGGGGGGACTCCTACGAGCAGTACTTC
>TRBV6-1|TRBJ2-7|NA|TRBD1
CASRPGQGSYEQYF
TGTGCCAGTCGACCGGGACAGGGGTCCTACGAGCAGTACTTC
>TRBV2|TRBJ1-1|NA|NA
CASCGQNPEAFF
TGTGCCAGCTGTGGACAGAACCCTGAAGCTTTCTTT
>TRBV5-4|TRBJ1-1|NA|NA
CASSLHLTEAFF
TGTGCCAGCAGCTTGCATTTAACTGAAGCTTTCTTT
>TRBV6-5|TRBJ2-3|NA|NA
CASRPLRGADTQYF
TGTGCCAGCAGGCCCCTCAGGGGGGCGGATACGCAGTATTTT
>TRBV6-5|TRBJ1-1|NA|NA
CASSLLGATEAFF
TGTGCCAGCAGTTTACTCGGGGCCACTGAAGCTTTCTTT
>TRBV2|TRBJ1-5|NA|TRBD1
CASSSQGNQPQHF
TGTGCCAGCAGTTCACAGGGGAATCAGCCCCAGCATTTT
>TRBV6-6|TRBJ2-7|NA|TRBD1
CASSRRQGSYEQYF
TGTGCCAGCAGTAGGCGACAGGGCTCCTACGAGCAGTACTTC
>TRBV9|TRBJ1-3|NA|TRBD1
CASSVGQGRRTIYF
TGTGCCAGCAGCGTAGGACAGGGGCGCCGCACCATATATTTT
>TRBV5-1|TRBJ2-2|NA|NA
CASSYVHTGELFF
TGCGCCAGCAGCTACGTCCACACCGGGGAGCTGTTTTTT
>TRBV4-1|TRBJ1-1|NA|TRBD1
CASSLGTGPSMNTEAFF
TGCGCCAGCAGCCTAGGGACAGGACCCTCTATGAACACTGAAGCTTTCTTT